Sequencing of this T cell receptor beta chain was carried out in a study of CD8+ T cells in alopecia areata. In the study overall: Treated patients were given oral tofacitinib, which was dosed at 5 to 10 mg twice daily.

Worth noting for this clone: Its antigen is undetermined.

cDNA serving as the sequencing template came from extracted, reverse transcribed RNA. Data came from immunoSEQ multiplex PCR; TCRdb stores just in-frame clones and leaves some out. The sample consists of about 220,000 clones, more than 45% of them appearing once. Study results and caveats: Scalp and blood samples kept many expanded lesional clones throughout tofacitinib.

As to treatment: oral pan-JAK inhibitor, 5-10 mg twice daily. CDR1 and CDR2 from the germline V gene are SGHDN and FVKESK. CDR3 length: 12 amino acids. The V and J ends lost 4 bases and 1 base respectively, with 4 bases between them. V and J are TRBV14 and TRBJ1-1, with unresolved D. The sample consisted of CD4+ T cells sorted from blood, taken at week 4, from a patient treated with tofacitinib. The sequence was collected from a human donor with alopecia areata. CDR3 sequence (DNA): TGTGCCAGCAGCCCCAGGAACACTGAAGCTTTCTTT. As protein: CASSPRNTEAFF.